The sequence of this T cell receptor beta chain was determined in a study of blood T cell repertoires in COVID-19. Study-wide context: T cells, B-cell-depleted T cells, or PBMCs supplied cDNA or gDNA.

Trimming took 5 bases from V and 6 from J; bases not matched to a gene: 10. Germline V lookup: CDR1 MNHEY, CDR2 SMNVEV (reference sequence). The CDR3 sequence is 14 residues long. TCRdb's table, derived via immunoSEQ multiplex PCR, lists solely in-frame clones and lacks some. Here the sample spans around 98,000 clones, about 90% being singletons. Sequenced material: peripheral blood. This clonotype was obtained from a man between 70 and 80 years old with acute or convalescent COVID-19. The gene calls are TRBV27 and TRBJ2-7, with 7 bases identical to TRBD1. CDR3 residues: CASSKTGFFAEQYV. In nucleotides, the CDR3 is TGTGCCAGCAGTAAGACAGGGTTTTTCGCCGAGCAGTACGTC.